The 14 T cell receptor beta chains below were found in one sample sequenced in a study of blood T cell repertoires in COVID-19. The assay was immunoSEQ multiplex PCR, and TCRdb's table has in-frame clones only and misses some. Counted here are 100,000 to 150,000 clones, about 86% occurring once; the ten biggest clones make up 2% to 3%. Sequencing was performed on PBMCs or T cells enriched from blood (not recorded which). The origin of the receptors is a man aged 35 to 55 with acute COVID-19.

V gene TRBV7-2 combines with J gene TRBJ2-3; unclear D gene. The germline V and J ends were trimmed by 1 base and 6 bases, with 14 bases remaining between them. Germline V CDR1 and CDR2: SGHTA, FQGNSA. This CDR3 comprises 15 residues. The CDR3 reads CASSLDSIDGDTQYF. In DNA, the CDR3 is TGTGCCAGCAGCTTAGACAGCATCGATGGGGATACGCAGTATTTT. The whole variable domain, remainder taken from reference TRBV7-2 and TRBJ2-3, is GAGVSQSPSNKVTEKGKDVELRCDPISGHTALYWYRQSLGQGLEFLIYFQGNSAPDKSGLPSDRFSAERTGGSVSTLTIQRTQQEDSAVYLCASSLDSIDGDTQYFGPGTRLTVL.

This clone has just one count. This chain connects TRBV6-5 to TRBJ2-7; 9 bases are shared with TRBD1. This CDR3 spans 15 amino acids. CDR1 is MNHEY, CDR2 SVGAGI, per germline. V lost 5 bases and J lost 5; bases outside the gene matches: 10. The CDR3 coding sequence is TGTGCCAGCAGTCCATCCGGGACAGGGCGCCACGAGCAGTACTTC. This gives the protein CASSPSGTGRHEQYF.

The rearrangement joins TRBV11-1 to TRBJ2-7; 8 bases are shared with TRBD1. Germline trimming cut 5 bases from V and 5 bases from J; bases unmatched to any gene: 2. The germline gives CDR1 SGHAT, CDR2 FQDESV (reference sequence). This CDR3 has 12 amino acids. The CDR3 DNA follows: TGTGCCAGCAGCCCGGACAGGGACGAGCAGTACTTC. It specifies CASSPDRDEQYF.

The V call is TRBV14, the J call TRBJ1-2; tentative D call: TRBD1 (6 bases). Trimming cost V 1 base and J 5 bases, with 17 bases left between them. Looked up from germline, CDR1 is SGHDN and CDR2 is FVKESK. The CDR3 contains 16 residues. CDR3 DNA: TGTGCCAGCAGCCAAGTGGGTCTTCAGGGGTTATATGGCTACACCTTC. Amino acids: CASSQVGLQGLYGYTF.

CDR3 DNA: TGTGCCAGCAGCTTAAGGAGCGGGATTACAGATACGCAGTATTTT. It specifies CASSLRSGITDTQYF. The chain recombines TRBV7-3 with TRBJ2-3; 7 nucleotides match TRBD2. The J segment lost 3 bases and the V segment lost 1 base, leaving 4 bases of the junction unmatched. Germline assignment: CDR1 SGHTA and CDR2 FQGTGA. The CDR3 is 15 amino acids.

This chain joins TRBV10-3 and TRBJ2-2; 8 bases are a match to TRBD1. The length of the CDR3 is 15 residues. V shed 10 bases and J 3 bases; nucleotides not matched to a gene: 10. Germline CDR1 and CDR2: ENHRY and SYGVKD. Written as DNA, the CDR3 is TGTGCCACCAAGTCAGGGGGCATAGACACCGGGGAGCTGTTTTTT. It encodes CATKSGGIDTGELFF.

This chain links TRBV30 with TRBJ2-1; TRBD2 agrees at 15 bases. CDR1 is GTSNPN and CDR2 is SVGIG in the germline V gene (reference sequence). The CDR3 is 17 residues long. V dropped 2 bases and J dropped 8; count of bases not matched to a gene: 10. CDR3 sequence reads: CAWSLTRTSGGADEQFF. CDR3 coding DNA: TGTGCCTGGAGTTTAACTCGGACTAGCGGGGGGGCGGATGAGCAGTTCTTC.

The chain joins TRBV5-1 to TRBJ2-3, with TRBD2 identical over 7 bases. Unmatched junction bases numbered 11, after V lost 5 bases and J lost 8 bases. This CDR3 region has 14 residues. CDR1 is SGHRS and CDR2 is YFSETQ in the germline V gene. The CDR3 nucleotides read TGCGCCAGCAGTGGCGGCGGACTAGAAGGTACGCAGTATTTT. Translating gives CASSGGGLEGTQYF. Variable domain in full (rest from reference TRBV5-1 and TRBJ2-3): KAGVTQTPRYLIKTRGQQVTLSCSPISGHRSVSWYQQTPGQGLQFLFEYFSETQRNKGNFPGRFSGRQFSNSRSEMNVSTLELGDSALYLCASSGGGLEGTQYFGPGTRLTVL.

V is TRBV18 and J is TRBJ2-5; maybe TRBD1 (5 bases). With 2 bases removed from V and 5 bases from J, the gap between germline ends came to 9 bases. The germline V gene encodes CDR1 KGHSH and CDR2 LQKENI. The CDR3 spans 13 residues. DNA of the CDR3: TGTGCCAGCTCACCAAGAGCAGGGGAGACCCAGTACTTC. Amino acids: CASSPRAGETQYF.

CDR3 amino acids: CASRWTGGRGNYGYTF. CDR3 DNA: TGTGCCAGCAGGTGGACAGGGGGCCGGGGTAACTATGGCTACACCTTC. The gene calls are TRBV3-1 (or the pseudogene TRBV3-2) and TRBJ1-2, with 11 bases lining up with TRBD1. The CDR3 spans 16 residues. Losses at the gene ends were 6 bases for V and 1 base for J; bases not matched to a gene: 7. Germline assignment: CDR1 LGHDT and CDR2 YNNKEL (reference sequence).

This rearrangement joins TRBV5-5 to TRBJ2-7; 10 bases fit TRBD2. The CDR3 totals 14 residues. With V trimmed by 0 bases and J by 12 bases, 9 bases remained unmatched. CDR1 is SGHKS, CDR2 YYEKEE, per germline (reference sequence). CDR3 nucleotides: TGTGCCAGCAGCTTGGTGAGGCTAGCGGGGGAAGCGTACTTC. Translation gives CASSLVRLAGEAYF.

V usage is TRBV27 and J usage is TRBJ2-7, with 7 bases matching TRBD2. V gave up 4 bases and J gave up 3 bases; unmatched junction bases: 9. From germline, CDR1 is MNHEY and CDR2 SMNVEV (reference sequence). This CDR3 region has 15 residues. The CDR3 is CASSSPGLTIYEQYF. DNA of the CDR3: TGTGCCAGCAGTTCTCCGGGACTAACAATCTACGAGCAGTACTTC.

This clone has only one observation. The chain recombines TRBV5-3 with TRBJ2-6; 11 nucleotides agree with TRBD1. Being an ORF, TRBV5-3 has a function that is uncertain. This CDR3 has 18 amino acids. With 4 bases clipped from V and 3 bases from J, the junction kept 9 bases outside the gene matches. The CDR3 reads CARSHNGTGGGGANVLTF. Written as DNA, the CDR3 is TGTGCCAGAAGCCATAACGGGACAGGGGGTGGTGGGGCCAACGTCCTGACTTTC.

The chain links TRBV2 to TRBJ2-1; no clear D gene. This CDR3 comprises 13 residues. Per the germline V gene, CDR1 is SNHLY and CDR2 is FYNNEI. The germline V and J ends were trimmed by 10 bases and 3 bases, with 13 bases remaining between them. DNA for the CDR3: TGTGCCACTTCTCTGGCGGTCTACAATGAGCAGTTCTTC. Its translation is CATSLAVYNEQFF.